The following is a TCR beta chain sequence with its context. The record originates from a study of cytomegalovirus exposure and HLA in healthy donors. Both 60 Vbeta primers and 13 Jbeta primers went into the PCR. Clones were read by immunoSEQ multiplex PCR, and TCRdb kept only the in-frame ones, dropping some. This table has about 150,000 clones, 80% appearing once. The germline CDR1 and CDR2 sequences are SGHRS and YFSETQ. Losses at the gene ends were 0 bases for V and 7 bases for J; bases not matched to a gene: 0. This CDR3 has 14 residues. The rearrangement uses TRBV5-1 and TRBJ1-6; 8 nucleotides line up with TRBD1. The receptor was derived from a middle-aged woman in good health and CMV-seronegative. The material sequenced was PBMCs. CDR3 in amino acids: CASSLGTGNSPLHF. The DNA of the CDR3 is TGCGCCAGCAGCTTGGGGACAGGGAATTCACCCCTCCACTTT.